This T cell receptor (beta chain) was captured by sequencing in a study of shared clonotypes between healthy human individuals (dated by TCRdb to 2019 to 2021). With respect to the entire study: A couple of women and three men aged 18 to 49 years were included in the cohort. For each donor, three plates each were used for CD4 naive and CD4 memory, two plates were used for CD8 naive, and one plate was used for CD8 memory. The study deeply sequenced blood TCR repertoires of about five healthy adults to estimate repertoire size and the extent of clonotype sharing between individuals. To increase sequencing depth and limit assay-specific biases, TCR repertoire library preparation and sequencing were carried out by different laboratories using diverse techniques. Each donor's leukapheresis produced roughly between about 0.9 and 9.5 billion PBMCs. The paper's findings and limits, for the study overall: Pairwise subsampling indicated that sequencing depth was expected to affect the degree of clonotype sharing among donors. Naive subsets generally had larger estimated clonotype richness than memory subsets. Because the study included only a small number of donors, the genetic and exposure-history diversity represented was limited. Sampling was limited to blood, and TCR repertoires in tissue likely differ from TCR repertoires in blood. Even with the large sequencing depth, rarefaction of the sorted-subset datasets indicated that sequencing was incomplete. Approximately 5% of naive CD4, approximately 3.7% of naive CD8, 2.3% of memory CD4, and approximately 0.4% of memory CD8 clonotypes were shared across a few donors. Compared with non-shared clonotypes, the clonotypes found in all four sorted-subset donors had higher generation probabilities.

About this clone itself: Its antigen specificity is not known. Base qualities are not provided; no much larger clone lies one nucleotide away.

Using the deep immunoSEQ assay, multiplex PCR amplified TCR CDR3 regions from genomic DNA. Genomic DNA extracted from each cell subset was distributed evenly over all wells of several immunoSEQ 96-well plates, and each plate served as one replicate. For sorted subsets, approximately 190 ng genomic DNA, equal to about 30,000 T cell genomes, was loaded into each replicate PCR. Purified libraries were quantified with a Qubit 3.0 fluorometer, sized on a Bioanalyzer 2100, and re-quantified with the KAPA Library Quantification kit. Every immunoSEQ 96-well plate was sequenced on a dedicated single-read 150-cycle Illumina NextSeq 550 flow cell. Under the source paper's analysis protocol: The immunoSEQ output contained only junctional sequences without quality scores, so filtering could not match that applied to full-length reads. To assign V/J genes and CDR3, sequences were annotated against IMGT germline references using PyIR, a Python wrapper for IgBLAST v1.9. Reads were filtered out if the reads had weak V/J assignments (E-value above 1e-6), no CDR3, stop codons, out-of-frame junctions, or ambiguous translated residues. V3J clonotypes were defined as sequences sharing an identical inferred V gene, J gene, and CDR3 amino acid sequence. To compute the percentage overlap between repertoires, the number of shared unique clonotypes was divided by the size of the smaller repertoire. Richness of each repertoire was evaluated using RTK rarefaction, the Chao1 estimator, and Recon v2.1 estimates of unobserved clonotypes. OLGA was used to compute generation probabilities for all TCRbeta clonotypes that the gDNA method yielded from a handful of donors. In TCRdb, the immuneACCESS table is reduced to in-frame sequences with V and J assigned. These tables do not hold every clone; where another copy was compared, an unresolved V gene accounts for under half, and the others remain unexplained. That table gives V, J and clone size, and the DNA gave D and trimming. The sample table lists more than 2 million clones, roughly 94% of them with a count of one. The top ten hold about 1.1% of the sample.

CD8 naive samples were obtained by positive selection for CCR7 among CD45RO-negative cells, yielding a CD45RA+CCR7+ population from which TemRA cells were excluded. The donors were healthy, HIV-negative adults with no recently reported acute infections or vaccinations. Every donor was a Caucasian adult living in Nashville, Tennessee, USA. Blood was obtained by leukapheresis, after which PBMCs were separated by Ficoll-Histopaque density gradient centrifugation and cryopreserved in liquid nitrogen vapor phase. Analytical flow cytometry was used to check the purity and quantity of each magnetically sorted T cell population. Each sorted fraction had its genomic DNA isolated and then quantified by UV absorbance on a Nanodrop 2000c. The source is a young man in good health. Source material: naive CD8+ T cells sorted from blood. In light of the paper, this sample's cell subset or site label describes: CD45RA+CCR7+.

The CDR3 amino acid sequence is: CASSDWVGELFF. The DNA reads TGTGCCAGCAGCGACTGGGTCGGGGAGCTGTTTTTT. Recombination joined TRBV9 with TRBJ2-2, with the D gene too uncertain to name. The cysteine opens and the phenylalanine closes a CDR3 of 12 amino acids. The only DNA kept is the CDR3, 36 bases in frame from the first base. CDR1 SGDLS and CDR2 YYNGEE were looked up in the germline V gene. V is cut by 3 bases and J by 7 bases, and the space between the germline ends is 7 bases. Joined to the reference TRBV9 and TRBJ2-2 proteins, this CDR3 gives the full variable domain: DSGVTQTPKHLITATGQRVTLRCSPRSGDLSVYWYQQSLDQGLQFLIQYYNGEERAKGNILERFSAQQFPDLHSELNLSSLELGDSALYFCASSDWVGELFFGEGSRLTVL.